Detailed here is one TCR beta chain. The clone's antigen remains unknown. Base-call qualities are not available, and no considerably larger clone is one nucleotide away. The trial excluded patients who had a history of autoimmune disease or who were on systemic immunosuppression. Peripheral blood for TCR sequencing was drawn from every dose cohort at baseline, at cycle 4 day 1 and at cycle 7 day 1. The samples were drawn from a first-in-human, open-label, multicenter phase I dose-escalation trial of ivuxolimab. Adults with locally advanced or metastatic head and neck squamous cell, hepatocellular, melanoma or renal cell carcinoma were enrolled in the trial. Before TCR sequencing, CD4+ T cells and CD8+ T cells were sorted from peripheral blood as separate populations. The data derive from a study of OX40 agonist ivuxolimab in advanced cancers. With regard to the full study: Ivuxolimab, which targeted the costimulatory receptor OX40 (CD134), was an agonistic, fully human IgG2 monoclonal antibody. Partial responses occurred in three dose-escalation patients, of whom one had hepatocellular carcinoma and two had cutaneous melanoma. Intravenous ivuxolimab was administered to patients every 2 weeks at six dose levels: 0.01, 0.1, 0.3, 1.5, 3 and 10 mg/kg. Peripheral TCRbeta sequencing aimed to test whether ivuxolimab altered TCR sequence diversity and caused clonal T-cell expansion. In the dose-escalation cohort, roughly four fifths of patients were male, and the mean age was approximately 60 years, with a range of about 23 to 90. The monotherapy dose-escalation portion (N ≈ 52 patients) of the phase I ivuxolimab trial is reported in the paper. Of the 50 or so patients in dose escalation, about 19 had hepatocellular carcinoma, some 15 had melanoma, 9 had renal cell carcinoma and 9 had head and neck cancer. Patients were allowed to have had prior anti-PD-1, anti-PD-L1 or anti-CTLA-4 therapy, and 40% to 45% of the dose-escalation patients had been treated with checkpoint inhibitors.

Genomic DNA was isolated from the sorted cells so that the TCRbeta CDR3 region could be sequenced. TCRbeta CDR3 regions were sequenced using the immunoSEQ Assay. TCRdb obtained this table from immuneACCESS and retained in-frame rearrangements with V and J assigned. These tables miss some clones; where compared with another copy, unresolved V genes account for less than half of the shortfall, and the remainder is unexplained. For this sample there are tens of thousands of clones; about two thirds appear just once. Of the sample, about 17% falls within the top ten clones. Overall study results and their limits: At doses of 0.1 to 3.0 mg/kg, clonal expansion of both CD4+ and CD8+ T cells in blood was seen between baseline and week 6. Which antigens the clonally expanded peripheral T cells were specific for was not determined. Low levels of normalized T-cell clonal expansion were also seen in some nonresponding patients. In the 0.1-3.0 mg/kg groups, partial responders were among the patients with the lowest normalized peripheral clonal expansion, particularly in CD8+ T cells. On average, CD8+ T cells showed more expanded clones than CD4+ T cells after ivuxolimab.

The sample consisted of CD4+ or CD8+ T cells sorted from blood, taken in a trial of the OX40 agonist ivuxolimab. The sequence derives from an adult with an advanced solid tumor such as melanoma, head and neck, liver or kidney cancer.

The CDR3 corresponds to CASSYGQGAVNEQFF. The nucleotide sequence is given as TGTGCCAGCAGTTACGGTCAGGGGGCCGTCAATGAGCAGTTCTTC. The rearrangement combines TRBV6-5 with TRBJ2-1, with 8 bases matching TRBD1. Measured from the cysteine to the phenylalanine, the CDR3 is 15 residues long. The sequence is cut down to CDR3 DNA, 45 bases in frame from base 1. V has 2 bases trimmed and J has 6 bases trimmed; junction bases matching no gene number 6. In the germline V gene, CDR1 corresponds to MNHEY and CDR2 to SVGAGI.